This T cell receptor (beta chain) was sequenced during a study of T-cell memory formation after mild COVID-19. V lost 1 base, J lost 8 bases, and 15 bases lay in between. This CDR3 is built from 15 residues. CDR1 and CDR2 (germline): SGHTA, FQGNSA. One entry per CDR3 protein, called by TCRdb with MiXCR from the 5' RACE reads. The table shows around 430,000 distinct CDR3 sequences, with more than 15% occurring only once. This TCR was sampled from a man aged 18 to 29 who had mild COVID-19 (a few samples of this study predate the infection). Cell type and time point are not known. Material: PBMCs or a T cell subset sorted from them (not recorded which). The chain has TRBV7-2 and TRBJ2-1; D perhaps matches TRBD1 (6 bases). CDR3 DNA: TGTGCCAGCAGCTTAGGAATGGCAGGGGTGTATGAGCAGTTCTTC. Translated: CASSLGMAGVYEQFF.